This TCR beta chain was observed in a study of T cell responses to AZD1222 COVID-19 vaccine (dated by TCRdb to about 2021). About the study as a whole: TCR sequencing covered roughly 230 trial participants: 200 to 220 given two doses of AZD1222 and about 26 given two doses of MenACWY control vaccine. Trial participants were enrolled into age subgroups of 18-55, 56-69 and 70-plus years, which contained 148, 28 and 57 TCR-sequenced participants, respectively. Overall results and qualifications from the work: Epitopes outside the regions mutated in the B.1.351 and B.1.1.7 variants were reportedly recognized by nearly half of the unique spike-specific TCRs. Participants were mostly white British and included more females than males, and it was suggested by the authors that clonal diversity may have been underestimated. The 56-69-year group was small, and its depth increase did not reach significance, likely because of low power. Because no day 14 peak-response samples were available, repertoires were characterized only after the peak T cell response. CD4 TCRs associated with the vaccine covered the entire spike protein, and the dominant responses were in regions 160-218 and 743-854. Only five or six AZD1222 recipients were SARS-CoV-2 seropositive at baseline, limiting conclusions about previously exposed vaccinees. A significant rise in spike-specific TCR breadth and depth was observed after two AZD1222 doses relative to day 0 and relative to MenACWY recipients.

The CDR3 regions of human TCRbeta chains were subjected to immunosequencing. For the original study's pipeline: Repertoire TCRs were matched against a reference library of SARS-CoV-2-specific TCRs generated with the MIRA antigen-specificity platform. Breadth was defined as the fraction of unique TCRs that were SARS-CoV-2-associated. Depth was defined as the fraction of total T cells that were SARS-CoV-2-associated. Using the MIRA data, every spike-specific TCR was mapped to the spike region that the TCR reacted to and assigned to either a CD4 or a CD8 class. Log10-transformed breadth and depth values were compared by one-way ANOVA with Sidak's multiple comparisons tests. Not all clones reach the TCRdb copy of this immuneACCESS table, which keeps in-frame sequences only. Checked studies attribute under half of the gap to unresolved V genes and leave the rest unexplained. V and J calls and clone size are given by that table; D and trimming were obtained from the DNA. In this sample the table shows some 180,000 clones, over 90% of which occur a single time. The ten largest clones capture approximately 1.9% of the sample.

The sample's time point label, decoded: about 28 days (+/-7) after the second vaccine dose. AZD1222 recipients given second doses at about 4 weeks or at about 12 weeks were pooled, since spike-specific TCR depth and breadth were not found to differ between the two schedules. Samples from vaccinated people were obtained from the UK trials COV001 and COV002, which included a single-blind randomized controlled phase 2/3 trial of AZD1222 (ChAdOx1 nCoV-19) in healthy adults. Trial participant PBMC samples were collected at day 0 and day 28 after the second dose for TCRbeta chain sequencing. From its cysteine to its phenylalanine, the CDR3 spans 24 amino acids. Only the CDR3 portion is preserved as DNA: 72 bases, with reading frame beginning at the first base. In the case of this clone: Its antigen remains undetermined. No quality values exist for individual bases; no much larger clone is one base distant.

The specimen was peripheral blood, collected 28 days after the second AZD1222 dose. The V and J segments used are TRBV21-1 and TRBJ1-5. TRBV21-1 is classified as a pseudogene. This clonotype originated in an adult who received the AZD1222 COVID-19 vaccine. The CDR3 region: CASSKGPQNPSRGRRGLGNQPQHF. The sequenced DNA: TGTGCCAGCAGCAAAGGCCCTCAAAACCCCTCAAGGGGGAGGAGAGGTCTTGGCAATCAGCCCCAGCATTTT.